Below, 21 T cell receptor beta chains from the same sample are listed, as sequenced in a study of blood T cell repertoires in COVID-19. Assay: immunoSEQ multiplex PCR; the TCRdb copy retains only in-frame clones and omits some. The top ten clones hold over 5% of a sample with more than 110,000 clones, about 80% of them seen once. Material for sequencing was PBMCs or T cells enriched from blood (not recorded which). The origin of the receptors is a woman in her forties or fifties who had recovered from COVID-19.

This rearrangement joins TRBV27 to TRBJ2-7; 8 positions agree with TRBD2. The CDR3 loop spans 15 amino acids. Germline CDR1 and CDR2: MNHEY and SMNVEV (reference sequence). V gave up 6 bases and J gave up 3 bases; unmatched junction bases: 10. The CDR3 protein is CASRELGTRFYEQYF. As DNA, the CDR3 is TGTGCCAGCAGGGAGCTTGGGACTAGATTCTACGAGCAGTACTTC.

The J gene is TRBJ2-3, the V gene TRBV13; 9 nucleotides align to TRBD2. This CDR3 is 16 amino acids long. V was pared by 2 bases and J by 4 bases, with 7 bases of the junction left unmatched. Germline V gene data show CDR1 as PRHDT and CDR2 as FYEKMQ (reference sequence). The CDR3 DNA follows: TGTGCCAGCAGCTTAAGGCTAGCGGGGTTAGCAGATACGCAGTATTTT. Translation: CASSLRLAGLADTQYF.

This chain links TRBV28 with TRBJ2-5, with TRBD2 matching over 7 bases. Germline V gene sequence: CDR1 MDHEN, CDR2 SYDVKM. V shed 4 bases, J shed 5 bases, and the junction held 1 base outside the gene matches. This CDR3 is built from 12 residues. DNA for the CDR3: TGTGCCAGCAGTTCTAGCGGCGAGACCCAGTACTTC. This gives the protein CASSSSGETQYF.

This clone has ten or more counts. Other DNA sequences in this sample translate to the same CDR3. The rearrangement joins TRBV28 to TRBJ1-2; TRBD1 matches at 8 bases. The junction had 2 bases not matched to a gene; V was cut back by 6 bases and J by 2 bases. This CDR3 has 13 residues. Germline lookup yields CDR1 MDHEN and CDR2 SYDVKM. The CDR3 bases are TGTGCCAGCAGCCGACAGGGGAACTATGGCTACACCTTC. Its protein product is CASSRQGNYGYTF.

The chain uses TRBV19 and TRBJ1-3; tentative D call: TRBD1 (5 bases). CDR1 and CDR2 from the germline V gene are LNHDA and SQIVND (reference sequence). The CDR3 runs to 15 residues. Trimming pared 7 bases from V and 0 bases from J, leaving 13 bases between. The CDR3 spells CASIEQEYSGNTIYF. The CDR3 coding sequence is TGTGCCAGTATCGAACAGGAATACTCTGGAAACACCATATATTTT.

This clone has only one observation. The chain recombines TRBV12-3 or TRBV12-4 with TRBJ2-1; tentative D call: TRBD1 (6 bases). The CDR3 covers 12 residues. V was pared by 10 bases and J by 0 bases, with 7 bases between. The CDR3 sequence is CATGDSYNEQFF. CDR3 coding DNA: TGTGCCACAGGGGACTCCTACAATGAGCAGTTCTTC.

This chain connects TRBV19 to TRBJ2-4; tentatively, D is TRBD2 (6 bases). The CDR3 is 13 amino acids. Germline V gives CDR1 LNHDA, CDR2 SQIVND (reference sequence). The V end lost 3 bases, the J end lost 6 bases, and 9 bases lay between the germline ends. The CDR3 protein is CASSIEGGNIQYF. As DNA, the CDR3 is TGTGCCAGTAGTATTGAGGGAGGAAACATTCAGTACTTC.

This clone has only one observation. This rearrangement joins TRBV19 to TRBJ2-5, with TRBD2 matching over 11 bases. CDR1 and CDR2 from the germline V gene are LNHDA and SQIVND (reference sequence). The CDR3 runs 13 residues. Trimming removed 4 bases from V and 5 bases from J; junction bases left unmatched: 0. The CDR3 DNA reads TGTGCCAGTAGTACTAGCGGGGGGGAGACCCAGTACTTC. It specifies CASSTSGGETQYF.

In its sample, this clone was seen a few times. The V and J genes are TRBV2 and TRBJ2-7; the match to TRBD2 covers 8 bases. The CDR3 covers 15 residues. The ends lost 5 bases at V and 3 bases at J; junction bases unmatched: 9. CDR1 is SNHLY and CDR2 is FYNNEI in the germline V gene. CDR3 nucleotide sequence: TGTGCCAGCAGTCGTAACCGGGGGGGGAACTACGAGCAGTACGTC. Protein sequence: CASSRNRGGNYEQYV.

CDR3 loop: CASSLAGQGNTEAFF. The CDR3 DNA is TGTGCCAGCAGTTTAGCCGGACAGGGGAACACTGAAGCTTTCTTT. The chain recombines TRBV28 with TRBJ1-1, with 8 nucleotides matching TRBD1. V lost 2 bases, J lost 1 base, and 3 bases stayed unmatched. The CDR3 consists of 15 residues. Germline CDR1 is MDHEN and CDR2 is SYDVKM.

The table lists this clone with a count of one. J is TRBJ1-2 and V is TRBV28; 12 bases fit TRBD1. The CDR3 runs 15 residues. After removal of 6 bases from V and 6 bases from J, the junction contained 8 bases not matched to a gene. Germline V CDR1 and CDR2: MDHEN, SYDVKM. The DNA of the CDR3 is TGTGCCAGCAGGGCGGGGACAGGGGGCGTTCATGGCTACACCTTC. It encodes CASRAGTGGVHGYTF.

The gene calls are TRBV5-6 and TRBJ2-7, with 10 positions matching TRBD1. The V segment lost 3 bases and the J segment 2 bases; nucleotides outside the gene matches: 8. This CDR3 contains 16 residues. The germline gives CDR1 SGHDT, CDR2 YYEEEE. CDR3 sequence: CASSSLGTGDTYEQYF. The CDR3 region has the DNA TGTGCCAGCAGCTCACTAGGGACAGGGGACACCTACGAGCAGTACTTC.

The table lists this clone with a count of one. The chain uses TRBV10-3 and TRBJ2-3, with a tentative D call TRBD1 (6 bases). Germline-derived CDR1 and CDR2 are ENHRY and SYGVKD. The CDR3 has 15 residues. V dropped 2 bases and J dropped 1 base, with 10 bases sitting between them. As DNA, the CDR3 is TGTGCCATCAGTGAGCCCAGGGGACGCACAGATACGCAGTATTTT. Residues: CAISEPRGRTDTQYF.

This chain connects TRBV7-3 to TRBJ1-5; 9 bases line up with TRBD1. V shed 4 bases and J 10 bases; nucleotides not matched to a gene: 5. The CDR3 contains 13 residues. The germline V gene encodes CDR1 SGHTA and CDR2 FQGTGA. CDR3 residues: CASSSGQGYPQHF. In nucleotides, the CDR3 is TGTGCCAGCAGCTCGGGACAGGGCTACCCCCAGCATTTT.

The chain combines TRBV7-6 with TRBJ1-3; D is undetermined. CDR1 and CDR2 from the germline V gene are SGHVS and FNYEAQ. V was cut by 5 bases and J by 4 bases, with 15 bases left in between. CDR3 length: 15 amino acids. CDR3 amino acids: CASSPLPDSGNTIYF. The CDR3 nucleotides read TGTGCCAGCAGCCCCCTCCCAGATAGCGGAAACACCATATATTTT.

The chain employs TRBV19 and TRBJ2-4, with no clear D. V shed 5 bases and J shed 1 base, with 9 bases lying between them. The CDR3 consists of 14 residues. The V gene's germline CDR1 is LNHDA and CDR2 SQIVND (reference sequence). The CDR3, as DNA: TGTGCCAGTAGTGCCCTGAGTGCCAAAAACATTCAGTACTTC. It codes for CASSALSAKNIQYF. The whole variable domain, filled in from reference TRBV19 and TRBJ2-4, reads DGGITQSPKYLFRKEGQNVTLSCEQNLNHDAMYWYRQDPGQGLRLIYYSQIVNDFQKGDIAEGYSVSREKKESFPLTVTSAQKNPTAFYLCASSALSAKNIQYFGAGTRLSVL.

The J gene is TRBJ2-3, the V gene TRBV4-2; unclear D gene. Per the germline V gene, CDR1 is LGHNA and CDR2 is YNFKEQ. Trimming stripped 0 bases from V and 0 bases from J, with 10 bases between. This CDR3 comprises 16 residues. The CDR3, as DNA: TGTGCCAGCAGCCAAGAGTGGTCGACTAGCACAGATACGCAGTATTTT. This translates into CASSQEWSTSTDTQYF.

The rearrangement joins TRBV28 to TRBJ2-7; tentatively, D is TRBD1 (6 bases). Trimming left V 4 bases short and J 7 bases short, with 17 bases between. Looked up from germline, CDR1 is MDHEN and CDR2 is SYDVKM. The CDR3 consists of 14 residues. The CDR3: CASSSGTPLNEQYF. Written as DNA, the CDR3 is TGTGCCAGCAGTTCCGGGACACCTCTTAATGAGCAGTACTTC.

This clone is a singleton in its sample. J is TRBJ1-1 and V is TRBV18; 8 bases align to TRBD1. This CDR3 is 15 amino acids long. Germline V gene data show CDR1 as KGHSH and CDR2 as LQKENI. The trim removed 8 bases at V and 3 bases at J, leaving 11 bases unmatched. Here the CDR3 reads CASAWQGAFDTEAFF. The CDR3 DNA is TGTGCCAGCGCCTGGCAGGGGGCTTTCGACACTGAAGCTTTCTTT. Full variable domain (rest looked up from reference TRBV18 and TRBJ1-1): NAGVMQNPRHLVRRRGQEARLRCSPMKGHSHVYWYRQLPEEGLKFMVYLQKENIIDESGMPKERFSAEFPKEGPSILRIQQVVRGDSAAYFCASAWQGAFDTEAFFGQGTRLTVV.

V is TRBV5-6 and J is TRBJ2-7; 14 bases are a match to TRBD2. The CDR3 runs to 17 residues. Germline V gene lookup returns CDR1 SGHDT and CDR2 YYEEEE. J was trimmed by 6 bases and V by 4 bases; bases with no gene match: 12. The CDR3 nucleotides read TGTGCCAGCAGCCCCTCCCCGACTAGCGGGGGGGCGAGCGAGCAGTACTTC. Translating it yields CASSPSPTSGGASEQYF.

The sample holds one count of this clone. The chain couples TRBV19 to TRBJ2-4; D gene uncertain. There are 13 residues in the CDR3. The germline gives CDR1 LNHDA, CDR2 SQIVND (reference sequence). Trimming removed 3 bases at V and 3 bases at J, with 6 bases between. In DNA form, the CDR3 reads TGTGCCAGTAGTATTAATCTCAAAAACATTCAGTACTTC. Protein product: CASSINLKNIQYF.